This TCR beta chain was identified in a study of T cell repertoires in cytomegalovirus infection. Study at large: Both a matching HLA type and CMV infection were indicated by public TCR beta signatures.

General study points: Carriage of CMV together with the relevant HLA was identifiable through cumulative public TCR beta family frequency.

A word on this clonotype: Its antigen is as yet unknown. This may stem from a read error, because a much larger clone lies one nucleotide away.

TCRdb ran MiXCR on the reads and lists one entry per CDR3 protein. The table shows fewer than 200,000 distinct CDR3 sequences, with about 15% occurring only once. V was clipped by 1 base and J by 5 bases, with 13 bases between them. The CDR3 is 15 residues long. From germline, CDR1 is SGHRS and CDR2 YFSETQ. This sequence joins TRBV5-1 and TRBJ2-4; the D gene is possibly TRBD2 (6 bases). The specimen sequenced was PBMCs. The receptor's source is a human donor in good health (CMV status not recorded). Some clones in this sample may be carry-over from other donors' samples. DNA for the CDR3: TGCGCCAGCAGCTTGTTCCCGGGAGCAGAAAACATTCAGTACTTC. Translating gives CASSLFPGAENIQYF.